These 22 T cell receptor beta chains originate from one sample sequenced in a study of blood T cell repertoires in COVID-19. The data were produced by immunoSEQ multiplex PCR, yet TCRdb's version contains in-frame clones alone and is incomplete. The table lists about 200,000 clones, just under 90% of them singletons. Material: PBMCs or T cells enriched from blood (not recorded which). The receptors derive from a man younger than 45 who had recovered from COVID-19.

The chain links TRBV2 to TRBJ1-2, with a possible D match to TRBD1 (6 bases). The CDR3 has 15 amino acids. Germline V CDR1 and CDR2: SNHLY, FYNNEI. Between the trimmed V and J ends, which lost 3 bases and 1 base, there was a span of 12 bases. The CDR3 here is CASSDSGQINYGYTF. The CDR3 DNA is TGTGCCAGCAGTGATTCCGGACAGATTAACTATGGCTACACCTTC.

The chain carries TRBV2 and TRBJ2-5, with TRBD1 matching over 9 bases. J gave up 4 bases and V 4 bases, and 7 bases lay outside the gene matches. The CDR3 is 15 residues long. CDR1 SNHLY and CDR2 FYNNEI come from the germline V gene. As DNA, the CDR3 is TGTGCCAGCAGTGCCTACAGGGGGCAGGTAGAGACCCAGTACTTC. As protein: CASSAYRGQVETQYF.

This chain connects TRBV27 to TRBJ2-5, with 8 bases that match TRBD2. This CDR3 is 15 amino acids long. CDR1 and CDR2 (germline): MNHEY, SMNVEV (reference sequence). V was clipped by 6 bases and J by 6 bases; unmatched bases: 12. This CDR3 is CASRPLLGGGQTQYF. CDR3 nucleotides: TGTGCCAGCAGACCTCTCCTCGGGGGGGGGCAGACCCAGTACTTC.

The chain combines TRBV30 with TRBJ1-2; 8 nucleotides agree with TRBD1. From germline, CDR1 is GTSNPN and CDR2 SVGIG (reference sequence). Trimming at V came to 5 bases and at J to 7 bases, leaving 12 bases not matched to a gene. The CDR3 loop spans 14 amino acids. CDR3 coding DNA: TGTGCCTGGGCCCCGCAGACAGGGGTGGGTGGCTACACCTTC. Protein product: CAWAPQTGVGGYTF.

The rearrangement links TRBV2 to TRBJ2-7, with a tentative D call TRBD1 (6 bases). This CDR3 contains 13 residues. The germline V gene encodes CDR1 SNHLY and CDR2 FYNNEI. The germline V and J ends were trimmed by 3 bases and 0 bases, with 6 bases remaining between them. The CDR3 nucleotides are TGTGCCAGCAGTGAGGACAGCTCCTACGAGCAGTACTTC. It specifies CASSEDSSYEQYF. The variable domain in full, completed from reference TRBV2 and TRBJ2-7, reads EPEVTQTPSHQVTQMGQEVILRCVPISNHLYFYWYRQILGQKVEFLVSFYNNEISEKSEIFDDQFSVERPDGSNFTLKIRSTKLEDSAMYFCASSEDSSYEQYFGPGTRLTVT.

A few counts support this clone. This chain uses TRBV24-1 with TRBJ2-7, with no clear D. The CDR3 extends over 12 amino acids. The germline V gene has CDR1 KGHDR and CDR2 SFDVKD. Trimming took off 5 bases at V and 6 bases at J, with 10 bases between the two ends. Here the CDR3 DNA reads TGTGCCACCAGTGTTTCAAACAGCGAGCAGTACTTC. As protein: CATSVSNSEQYF.

The CDR3 reads CASSDSGRFNTEAFF. The CDR3 DNA follows: TGTGCCAGCAGCGACTCGGGGAGGTTCAACACTGAAGCTTTCTTT. The V call is TRBV9, the J call TRBJ1-1, with D unclear. Per germline, CDR1 SGDLS and CDR2 YYNGEE. This CDR3 region has 15 residues. V dropped 3 bases and J dropped 2 bases, with 14 bases sitting between them.

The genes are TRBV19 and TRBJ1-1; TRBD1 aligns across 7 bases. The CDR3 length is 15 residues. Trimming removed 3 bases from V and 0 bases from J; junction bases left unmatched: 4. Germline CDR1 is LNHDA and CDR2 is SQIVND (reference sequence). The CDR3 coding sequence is TGTGCCAGTAGTATTTGGACAGGCATGAACACTGAAGCTTTCTTT. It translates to CASSIWTGMNTEAFF.

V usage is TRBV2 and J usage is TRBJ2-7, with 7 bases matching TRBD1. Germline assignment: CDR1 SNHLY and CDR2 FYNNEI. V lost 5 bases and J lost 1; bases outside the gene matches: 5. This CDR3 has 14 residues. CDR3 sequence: CASSYRGRSYEQYF. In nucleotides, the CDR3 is TGTGCCAGCAGTTACAGGGGAAGATCCTACGAGCAGTACTTC. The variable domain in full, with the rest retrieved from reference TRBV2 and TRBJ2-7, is EPEVTQTPSHQVTQMGQEVILRCVPISNHLYFYWYRQILGQKVEFLVSFYNNEISEKSEIFDDQFSVERPDGSNFTLKIRSTKLEDSAMYFCASSYRGRSYEQYFGPGTRLTVT.

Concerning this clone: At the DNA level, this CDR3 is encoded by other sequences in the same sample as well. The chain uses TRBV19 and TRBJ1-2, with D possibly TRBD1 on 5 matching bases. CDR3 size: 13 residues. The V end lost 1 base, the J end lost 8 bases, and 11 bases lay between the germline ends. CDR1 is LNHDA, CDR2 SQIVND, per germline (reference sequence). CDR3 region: CASSIGGTGGYTF. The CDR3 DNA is TGTGCCAGTAGTATAGGAGGCACAGGAGGCTACACCTTC. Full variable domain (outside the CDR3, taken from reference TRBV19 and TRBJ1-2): DGGITQSPKYLFRKEGQNVTLSCEQNLNHDAMYWYRQDPGQGLRLIYYSQIVNDFQKGDIAEGYSVSREKKESFPLTVTSAQKNPTAFYLCASSIGGTGGYTFGSGTRLTVV.

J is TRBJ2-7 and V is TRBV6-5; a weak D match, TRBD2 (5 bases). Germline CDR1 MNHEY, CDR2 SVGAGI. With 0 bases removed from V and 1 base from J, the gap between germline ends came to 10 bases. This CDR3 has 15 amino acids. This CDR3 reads CASSYSMRGSYEQYF. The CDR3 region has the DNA TGTGCCAGCAGTTACTCGATGCGCGGGTCCTACGAGCAGTACTTC.

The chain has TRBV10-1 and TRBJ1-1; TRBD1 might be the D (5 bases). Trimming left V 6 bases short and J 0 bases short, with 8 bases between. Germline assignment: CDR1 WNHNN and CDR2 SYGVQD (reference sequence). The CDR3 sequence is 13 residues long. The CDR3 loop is CASRAGMNTEAFF. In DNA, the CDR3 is TGCGCCAGCAGGGCAGGGATGAACACTGAAGCTTTCTTT.

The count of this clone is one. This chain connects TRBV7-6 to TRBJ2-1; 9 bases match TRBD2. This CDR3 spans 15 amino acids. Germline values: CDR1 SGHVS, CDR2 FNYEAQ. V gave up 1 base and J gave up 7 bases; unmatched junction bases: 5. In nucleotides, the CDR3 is TGTGCCAGCAGCTTAGGACTAGCGGAAGCAAATGAGCAGTTCTTC. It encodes CASSLGLAEANEQFF. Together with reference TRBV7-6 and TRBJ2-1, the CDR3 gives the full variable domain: GAGVSQSPRYKVTKRGQDVALRCDPISGHVSLYWYRQALGQGPEFLTYFNYEAQQDKSGLPNDRFSAERPEGSISTLTIQRTEQRDSAMYRCASSLGLAEANEQFFGPGTRLTVL.

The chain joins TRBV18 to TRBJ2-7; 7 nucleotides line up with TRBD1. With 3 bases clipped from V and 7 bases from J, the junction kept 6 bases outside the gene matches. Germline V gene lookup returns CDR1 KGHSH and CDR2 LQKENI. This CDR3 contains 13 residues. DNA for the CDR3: TGTGCCAGCTCACCTGACAGGGTGAGGGAGCAGTACTTC. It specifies CASSPDRVREQYF.

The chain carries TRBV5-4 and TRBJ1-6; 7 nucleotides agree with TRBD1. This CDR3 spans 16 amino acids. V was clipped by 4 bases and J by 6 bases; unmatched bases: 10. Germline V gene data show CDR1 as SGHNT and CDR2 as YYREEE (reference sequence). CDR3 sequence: CASSGRVGTVNSPLHF. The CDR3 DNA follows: TGTGCCAGCAGCGGAAGAGTGGGGACAGTTAATTCACCCCTCCACTTT.

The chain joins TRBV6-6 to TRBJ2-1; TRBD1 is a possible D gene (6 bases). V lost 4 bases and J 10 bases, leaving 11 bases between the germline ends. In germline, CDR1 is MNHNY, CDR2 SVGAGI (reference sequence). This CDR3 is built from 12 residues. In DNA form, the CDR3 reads TGTGCCAGCAGTTTGGCCGGGACAGAGCAGTTCTTC. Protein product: CASSLAGTEQFF.

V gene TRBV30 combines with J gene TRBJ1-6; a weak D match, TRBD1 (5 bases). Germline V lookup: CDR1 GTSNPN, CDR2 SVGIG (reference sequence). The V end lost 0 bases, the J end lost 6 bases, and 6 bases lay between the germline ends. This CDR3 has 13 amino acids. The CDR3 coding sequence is TGTGCCTGGAGTGTAGGGGCTAATTCACCCCTCCACTTT. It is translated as CAWSVGANSPLHF. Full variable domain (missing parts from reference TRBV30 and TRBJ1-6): SQTIHQWPATLVQPVGSPLSLECTVEGTSNPNLYWYRQAAGRGLQLLFYSVGIGQISSEVPQNLSASRPQDRQFILSSKKLLLSDSGFYLCAWSVGANSPLHFGNGTRLTVT.

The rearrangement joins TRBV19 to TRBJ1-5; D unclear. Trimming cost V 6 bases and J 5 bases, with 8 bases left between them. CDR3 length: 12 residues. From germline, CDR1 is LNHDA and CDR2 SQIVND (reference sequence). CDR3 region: CASRWRDQPQHF. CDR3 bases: TGTGCCAGTAGATGGAGGGATCAGCCCCAGCATTTT.

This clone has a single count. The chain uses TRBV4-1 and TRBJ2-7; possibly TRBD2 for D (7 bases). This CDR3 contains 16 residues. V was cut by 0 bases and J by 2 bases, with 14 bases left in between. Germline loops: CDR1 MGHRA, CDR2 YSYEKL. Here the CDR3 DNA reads TGCGCCAGCAGCCAAGATCCCCAGGGGACTACCTACGAGCAGTACTTC. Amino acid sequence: CASSQDPQGTTYEQYF.

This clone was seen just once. CDR3: CSVRRGQGAMGETQYF. CDR3 sequence (DNA): TGCAGCGTCCGTCGGGGACAGGGGGCAATGGGAGAGACCCAGTACTTC. V usage is TRBV29-1 and J usage is TRBJ2-5; 12 bases agree with TRBD1. Germline loops: CDR1 SQVTM, CDR2 ANQGSEA. The CDR3 spans 16 residues. V trimming: 6 bases; J trimming: 4 bases; junction bases outside the gene matches: 12.

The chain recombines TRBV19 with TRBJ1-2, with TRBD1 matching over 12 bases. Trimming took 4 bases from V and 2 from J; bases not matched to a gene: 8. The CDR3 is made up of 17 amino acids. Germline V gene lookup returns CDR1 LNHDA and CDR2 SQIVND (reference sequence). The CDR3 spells CASSTPGQGASNYGYTF. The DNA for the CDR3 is TGTGCCAGTAGTACCCCGGGACAGGGGGCTTCAAACTATGGCTACACCTTC.

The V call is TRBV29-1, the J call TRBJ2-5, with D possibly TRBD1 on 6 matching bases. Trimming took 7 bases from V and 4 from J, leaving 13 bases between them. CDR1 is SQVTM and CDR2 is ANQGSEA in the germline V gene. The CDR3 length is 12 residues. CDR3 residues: CSAGTSGETQYF. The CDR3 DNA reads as TGCAGCGCCGGGACAAGCGGAGAGACCCAGTACTTC. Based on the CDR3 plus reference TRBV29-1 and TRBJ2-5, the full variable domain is SAVISQKPSRDICQRGTSLTIQCQVDSQVTMMFWYRQQPGQSLTLIATANQGSEATYESGFVIDKFPISRPNLTFSTLTVSNMSPEDSSIYLCSAGTSGETQYFGPGTRLLVL.